These 30 T cell receptor beta chains came from one sample sequenced in a study of T-cell memory formation after mild COVID-19. One entry per CDR3 protein, called by TCRdb with MiXCR from the 5' RACE reads. The sample yields around 470,000 distinct CDR3 sequences, 15% to 25% seen once. Sequenced input: PBMCs or a T cell subset sorted from them (not recorded which). These receptors came from an adult woman who had mild COVID-19 (a few samples of this study predate the infection). Cell type and time point are not known.

The V and J genes are TRBV5-1 and TRBJ2-3; tentatively, D is TRBD1 or TRBD2 (5 bases each). CDR3 length equals 16 residues. Germline V lookup: CDR1 SGHRS, CDR2 YFSETQ. V was pared by 3 bases and J by 6 bases, with 20 bases between. DNA of the CDR3: TGCGCCAGCAGCTCGCCCGGGACCTTTAGTGGGGATACGCAGTATTTT. It encodes CASSSPGTFSGDTQYF.

This clonotype was recorded a few times. This chain joins TRBV12-3 or TRBV12-4 and TRBJ1-1, with 9 bases aligning to TRBD1. The CDR3 runs 15 residues. V was clipped by 6 bases and J by 1 base; unmatched bases: 6. CDR3 sequence reads: CASRPPGQGNTEAFF. The CDR3 region has the DNA TGTGCCAGCAGGCCACCGGGACAGGGGAACACTGAAGCTTTCTTT.

The chain has TRBV6-5 and TRBJ1-4; D ambiguous. The CDR3 runs to 13 residues. V was clipped by 0 bases and J by 5 bases, with 4 bases between them. Germline V gene data show CDR1 as MNHEY and CDR2 as SVGAGI. In DNA form, the CDR3 reads TGTGCCAGCAGTTACTCGACCAATGAAAAACTGTTTTTT. It yields the protein CASSYSTNEKLFF.

This clonotype was found a few times. This chain uses TRBV6-6 with TRBJ1-5, with a tentative D call TRBD1 (5 bases). The CDR3 is 15 amino acids. CDR1 MNHNY and CDR2 SVGAGI come from the germline V gene (reference sequence). Trimming took off 0 bases at V and 2 bases at J, with 8 bases between the two ends. The CDR3 spells CASSYSQGGNQPQHF. The CDR3 region has the DNA TGTGCCAGCAGTTACTCCCAGGGTGGCAATCAGCCCCAGCATTTT.

This clonotype was counted only a few times. The chain links TRBV9 to TRBJ2-7, with D unresolved. Trimming took off 0 bases at V and 2 bases at J, with 12 bases between the two ends. The CDR3 covers 15 residues. The germline V gene has CDR1 SGDLS and CDR2 YYNGEE. The DNA for the CDR3 is TGTGCCAGCAGCGTAGGGGGAAGCGCGGCCTACGAGCAGTACTTC. Protein product: CASSVGGSAAYEQYF.

This clonotype was detected many times. The V gene is TRBV4-3, the J gene TRBJ2-7; D unresolved. V was shortened by 10 bases and J by 4 bases, with 26 bases between the two germline ends. CDR3 length: 16 amino acids. Germline V CDR1 and CDR2: LGHNA, YSLEER. The CDR3 is CAITAAPKERRYEQYF. The CDR3, as DNA: TGCGCCATCACAGCAGCCCCCAAGGAGCGAAGGTACGAGCAGTACTTC.

The V and J genes are TRBV7-9 and TRBJ1-1; D uncertain. Trimming shortened V by 6 bases and J by 5 bases, and 7 bases separated the two germline ends. The CDR3 runs to 11 residues. Looked up from germline, CDR1 is SEHNR and CDR2 is FQNEAQ (reference sequence). The CDR3 reads CASRAATEAFF. CDR3 bases: TGTGCCAGCAGGGCGGCTACTGAAGCTTTCTTT.

V gene TRBV6-6 combines with J gene TRBJ1-1, with D maybe TRBD1 (5 bases). Germline V gives CDR1 MNHNY, CDR2 SVGAGI (reference sequence). This CDR3 spans 13 amino acids. Trimming shortened V by 6 bases and J by 9 bases, and 17 bases separated the two germline ends. The CDR3 region is CASRIDRGAKAFF. The CDR3 nucleotides are TGTGCCAGCAGGATAGACAGAGGAGCGAAAGCTTTCTTT.

This clonotype was detected only a few times. This chain connects TRBV9 to TRBJ2-1; D not certain. CDR3 length: 13 amino acids. The V end was cut by 4 bases, the J end by 12 bases, with 17 bases between. Germline V CDR1 and CDR2: SGDLS, YYNGEE. CDR3 DNA: TGTGCCAGCAGCTCCCGGGTTTCGGGTGCGCAGTTCTTC. Translating gives CASSSRVSGAQFF.

The chain joins TRBV4-2 to TRBJ2-7; D is uncertain. Germline V lookup: CDR1 LGHNA, CDR2 YNFKEQ. Between the trimmed V and J ends, which lost 4 bases and 0 bases, there was a span of 22 bases. The CDR3 is 18 residues long. The CDR3 DNA follows: TGTGCCAGCAGCCCCCCCTCGTGGCTACGGAATAGCTCCTACGAGCAGTACTTC. Translated: CASSPPSWLRNSSYEQYF.

This clonotype was observed a few times. The chain carries TRBV7-9 and TRBJ2-2; D might be TRBD2 (5 bases). Trimming took 4 bases from V and 5 from J, leaving 14 bases between them. The CDR3 consists of 15 residues. Germline CDR1 reads SEHNR; CDR2 reads FQNEAQ (reference sequence). The CDR3 sequence is CASSSSSPGTGELFF. The CDR3 DNA sequence: TGTGCCAGCAGCTCCTCTAGCCCGGGGACCGGGGAGCTGTTTTTT.

The chain joins TRBV20-1 to TRBJ2-4, with a weak D call TRBD2 (6 bases). The ends were cut back, 2 bases at V and 11 bases at J, with 10 bases in the middle. Germline CDR1 and CDR2: DFQATT and SNEGSKA (reference sequence). The CDR3 has 11 amino acids. Here the CDR3 DNA reads TGCAGTGCTAGACAGGGACTTTTTCAGTACTTC. Its translation is CSARQGLFQYF.

This clonotype has more than one count but fewer than ten. The chain employs TRBV27 and TRBJ1-2; no definite D call. V gave up 7 bases and J gave up 5 bases, with 11 bases separating them. The CDR3 has 12 residues. Germline values: CDR1 MNHEY, CDR2 SMNVEV (reference sequence). The CDR3 reads CASTSTGYGYTF. The CDR3, as DNA: TGTGCCAGCACCTCTACCGGTTATGGCTACACCTTC.

This clonotype has at least ten counts. The V call is TRBV12-3 or TRBV12-4, the J call TRBJ2-2; TRBD1 might be the D (6 bases). Trimming removed 7 bases at V and 7 bases at J, with 25 bases between. The CDR3 contains 17 residues. The CDR3 region has the DNA TGTGCCAGCACCGATCCTCCCCCACAGGGTCTGATCGGGGAGCTGTTTTTT. It specifies CASTDPPPQGLIGELFF.

This clonotype has a handful of counts. The rearrangement joins TRBV7-2 to TRBJ2-7, with 8 bases aligning to TRBD2. V lost 1 base and J lost 2; bases outside the gene matches: 4. Germline CDR1 reads SGHTA; CDR2 reads FQGNSA. CDR3 length: 15 amino acids. The DNA of the CDR3 is TGTGCCAGCAGCTTAGAGGCTAGCGGGCCCTACGAGCAGTACTTC. It translates to CASSLEASGPYEQYF. Together with reference TRBV7-2 and TRBJ2-7, the CDR3 gives the full variable domain: GAGVSQSPSNKVTEKGKDVELRCDPISGHTALYWYRQSLGQGLEFLIYFQGNSAPDKSGLPSDRFSAERTGGSVSTLTIQRTQQEDSAVYLCASSLEASGPYEQYFGPGTRLTVT.

The V call is TRBV12-3 or TRBV12-4, the J call TRBJ1-5, with TRBD1 matching 9 bases. J was trimmed by 6 bases and V by 10 bases; bases with no gene match: 10. The CDR3 length is 14 residues. This chain's CDR3 is CATTQGARGQPQHF. The CDR3 DNA follows: TGTGCCACCACACAGGGGGCGCGGGGTCAGCCCCAGCATTTT.

The chain combines TRBV12-3 or TRBV12-4 with TRBJ2-7; no firm D call. The CDR3 length is 14 residues. Trimming took off 3 bases at V and 3 bases at J, with 12 bases between the two ends. The CDR3 here is CASSLGPNYYEQYF. CDR3 DNA: TGTGCCAGCAGTTTGGGTCCCAACTACTACGAGCAGTACTTC.

Only a few counts were recorded for this clonotype. CDR3 loop: CSALPTSGRVGEQFF. The DNA of the CDR3 is TGCAGTGCTTTGCCGACTAGCGGGAGGGTCGGTGAGCAGTTCTTC. V is TRBV20-1 and J is TRBJ2-1; 14 positions match TRBD2. The CDR3 contains 15 residues. Germline V gene lookup returns CDR1 DFQATT and CDR2 SNEGSKA (reference sequence). After removal of 5 bases from V and 9 bases from J, the junction contained 9 bases not matched to a gene.

The chain has TRBV27 and TRBJ2-7, with TRBD2 as a possible D gene (6 bases). CDR3 length: 17 amino acids. Trimming removed 6 bases at V and 2 bases at J, with 23 bases between. The germline V gene has CDR1 MNHEY and CDR2 SMNVEV (reference sequence). This CDR3 reads CASSLTPGTLETYEQYF. CDR3 bases: TGTGCCAGCAGCCTGACACCCGGGACTCTGGAAACCTACGAGCAGTACTTC.

This clonotype has just a few counts. The gene calls are TRBV4-1 and TRBJ2-5; tentatively, D is TRBD2 (5 bases). Per the germline V gene, CDR1 is MGHRA and CDR2 is YSYEKL. The CDR3 sequence is 16 residues long. V lost 0 bases, J lost 0 bases, and 11 bases lay in between. The CDR3 DNA sequence: TGCGCCAGCAGCCAAGAACCCTCGGGGTACCAAGAGACCCAGTACTTC. Translation: CASSQEPSGYQETQYF.

Worth noting for this clonotype: At one of its ends the junction is not consistent with the germline gene, which may arise from a read error. The chain carries TRBV4-1 and TRBJ1-4, with a possible D match to TRBD1 (5 bases). Germline V gene data show CDR1 as MGHRA and CDR2 as YSYEKL. The CDR3 covers 17 residues. In DNA, the CDR3 is TGCGCCAGCAGCCAACCCCACTACAGGACCACTATTGAAAAACTGTTTTTT. The encoded protein is CASSQPHYRTTIEKLFF.

This clonotype has more than one count but fewer than ten. The J gene is TRBJ1-2, the V gene TRBV7-3, with TRBD1 matching over 7 bases. There are 13 residues in the CDR3. The V segment lost 3 bases and the J segment 7 bases; nucleotides outside the gene matches: 5. Germline CDR1 SGHTA, CDR2 FQGTGA. The CDR3: CASSFDRVSGYTF. The CDR3 DNA sequence: TGTGCCAGCAGCTTCGACAGGGTTAGTGGCTACACCTTC. The full variable domain, its missing parts supplied by reference TRBV7-3 and TRBJ1-2, is GAGVSQTPSNKVTEKGKYVELRCDPISGHTALYWYRQSLGQGPEFLIYFQGTGAADDSGLPNDRFFAVRPEGSVSTLKIQRTERGDSAVYLCASSFDRVSGYTFGSGTRLTVV.

This clonotype was counted only a few times. The chain has TRBV27 and TRBJ1-2; 8 nucleotides agree with TRBD1. The CDR3 has 13 amino acids. The V gene end was trimmed by 6 bases and the J gene end by 3 bases; junction bases not matched to a gene: 3. In germline, CDR1 is MNHEY, CDR2 SMNVEV (reference sequence). CDR3 nucleotides: TGTGCCAGCAGACACAGGGGGGACTATGGCTACACCTTC. Encoded protein: CASRHRGDYGYTF.

The chain uses TRBV27 and TRBJ2-7, with D possibly being TRBD1 (5 bases). Deletions cut 5 bases from V and 0 bases from J, with 11 bases between. The germline gives CDR1 MNHEY, CDR2 SMNVEV (reference sequence). The CDR3 runs 14 residues. The CDR3 region has the DNA TGTGCCAGCAGTGTCTGGGGCGGCTCCTACGAGCAGTACTTC. It yields the protein CASSVWGGSYEQYF.

This chain links TRBV10-3 with TRBJ2-7; D is perhaps TRBD2 (6 bases). The length of the CDR3 is 13 residues. The germline CDR1 and CDR2 sequences are ENHRY and SYGVKD. Trimming removed 7 bases from V and 1 base from J, with 11 bases in between. The CDR3 region has the DNA TGTGCCATCAAGGAGGGAAGGTCCTACGAGCAGTACTTC. This codes for CAIKEGRSYEQYF.

The V gene is TRBV15, the J gene TRBJ2-1, with TRBD2 matching over 8 bases. The CDR3 is 16 amino acids. V lost 4 bases, J lost 5 bases, and 10 bases stayed unmatched. Germline V gene sequence: CDR1 LNHNV, CDR2 YYDKDF (reference sequence). For the CDR3, the DNA is TGTGCCACCAGCAACTTTGGCGGGGGGCGTAACAATGAGCAGTTCTTC. It specifies CATSNFGGGRNNEQFF.

This clonotype was counted ten times or more. The chain carries TRBV3-1 and TRBJ2-1; D is unclear. The germline gives CDR1 LGHDT, CDR2 YNNKEL (reference sequence). Trimming took off 5 bases at V and 5 bases at J, with 7 bases between the two ends. CDR3 size: 12 residues. The CDR3 loop reads CASSRGHNEQFF. The CDR3 coding sequence is TGTGCCAGCAGCAGAGGCCACAATGAGCAGTTCTTC.

J is TRBJ2-3 and V is TRBV15, with TRBD2 as a possible D gene (5 bases). This CDR3 is 14 amino acids long. Trimming stripped 4 bases from V and 1 base from J, with 9 bases between. Germline V gives CDR1 LNHNV, CDR2 YYDKDF (reference sequence). The CDR3, as DNA: TGTGCCACCAGCAAGGAGGACCGCACAGATACGCAGTATTTT. This translates into CATSKEDRTDTQYF.

This clonotype was detected ten times or more. J is TRBJ2-1 and V is TRBV12-3 or TRBV12-4; 7 bases map to TRBD1. The CDR3 runs to 15 residues. The V gene end was trimmed by 7 bases and the J gene end by 3 bases; junction bases not matched to a gene: 9. The DNA for the CDR3 is TGTGCCAGCACCCGGCCGGGACAGATCTACAATGAGCAGTTCTTC. It encodes CASTRPGQIYNEQFF.

This clonotype showed up just a few times. The rearrangement uses TRBV11-2 and TRBJ2-4; D tentatively fits TRBD1 or TRBD2 (5 bases each). Germline V gene sequence: CDR1 SGHAT, CDR2 FQNNGV. The CDR3 consists of 14 residues. V lost 2 bases and J 12 bases, leaving 17 bases between the germline ends. CDR3 loop: CASSLLVLPGRQYF. For the CDR3, the DNA is TGTGCCAGCAGCTTACTGGTACTCCCGGGACGTCAGTACTTC.